Included here is one T cell receptor beta chain sequence, with context. Antigen: not known. The source of the sample is a study of T cell responses to AZD1222 COVID-19 vaccine. About the study: Recipients boosted at about 4 weeks or about 12 weeks are pooled.

Some clones are missing from TCRdb's copy, which holds only in-frame ones; the method was immunoSEQ multiplex PCR. The sample holds tens of thousands of clones, roughly 80% seen once. Overall study findings and caveats: The repertoires were collected only after the peak T cell response.

The sample was peripheral blood, taken on day 0 of AZD1222 vaccination. The receptor was derived from an adult in good health.

CDR3: CATSAGQYYGYTF. CDR3 nucleotide sequence: TGTGCCACCTCCGCGGGACAGTACTATGGCTACACCTTC. The chain uses TRBV24-1 and TRBJ1-2; 7 bases line up with TRBD1. Losses at the gene ends were 9 bases for V and 3 bases for J; bases not matched to a gene: 6. The germline CDR1 and CDR2 sequences are KGHDR and SFDVKD. The CDR3 is made up of 13 amino acids.